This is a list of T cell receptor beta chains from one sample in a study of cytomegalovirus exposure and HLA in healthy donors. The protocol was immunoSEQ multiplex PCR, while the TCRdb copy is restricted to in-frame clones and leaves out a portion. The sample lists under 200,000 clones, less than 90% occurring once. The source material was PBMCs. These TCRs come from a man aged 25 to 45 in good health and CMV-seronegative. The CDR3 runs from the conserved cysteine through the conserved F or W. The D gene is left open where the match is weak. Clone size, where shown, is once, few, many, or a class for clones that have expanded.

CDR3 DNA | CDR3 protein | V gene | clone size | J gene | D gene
TGTGCCAGCAGCCTGGACAGGGAAATACTCCTAGCTAAAAACATTCAGTACTTC | CASSLDREILLAKNIQYF | TRBV5-8 | . | TRBJ2-4 | TRBD1
TGTGCCAGCGGGTCGACTATTCCTCAAGAGACCCAGTACTTC | CASGSTIPQETQYF | TRBV2 | . | TRBJ2-5 | .
TGTGCCAGCAGCGTATCCCCTATTGACAATGAGCAGTTCTTC | CASSVSPIDNEQFF | TRBV9 | . | TRBJ2-1 | .
TGTGCCAGCAGCCTTAGCGGTTCTTCCTACGAGCAGTACTTC | CASSLSGSSYEQYF | TRBV5-4 | once | TRBJ2-7 | .
TGCGCCAGCAGCTTGGCCCCCAGGGGGCCTACTGAAGCTTTCTTT | CASSLAPRGPTEAFF | TRBV5-1 | . | TRBJ1-1 | TRBD1
TGTGCCAGCAGTTCACAAGGACTAGTGGCCGGGGAGCTGTTTTTT | CASSSQGLVAGELFF | TRBV27 | . | TRBJ2-2 | TRBD2
TGTGCCAGCAGTTTATATCAGGGAAACACCGGGGAGCTGTTTTTT | CASSLYQGNTGELFF | TRBV28 | . | TRBJ2-2 | .
TGTGCCAGCAGCTCGGGACAGAACTACGAGCAGTACTTC | CASSSGQNYEQYF | TRBV11-2 | . | TRBJ2-7 | TRBD1
TGTGCCAGTAGTATGGGGCGGGACAGGGTGGTTGAAGCTTTCTTT | CASSMGRDRVVEAFF | TRBV19 | . | TRBJ1-1 | TRBD1
TGTGCCAGCACCTCGGGTAGCGGGGGCTTTAACACAGATACGCAGTATTTT | CASTSGSGGFNTDTQYF | TRBV2 | . | TRBJ2-3 | TRBD2
TGTGCCAGCAGCTTGCGGAACTCTGGGGCCAACGTCCTGACTTTC | CASSLRNSGANVLTF | TRBV7-6 | . | TRBJ2-6 | .
TGTGCCAGCAGTCCCCCCGACAGGGCCAGGAATCAGCCCCAGCATTTT | CASSPPDRARNQPQHF | TRBV28 | . | TRBJ1-5 | TRBD1
TGTGCCAGCAGCTCCTCCGGGACAGCGTACGAGCAGTACTTC | CASSSSGTAYEQYF | TRBV7-9 | . | TRBJ2-7 | TRBD1
TGTGCCAGCAGCGTGACAGGGGTGGGACTCGCCGGGGAGCTGTTTTTT | CASSVTGVGLAGELFF | TRBV2 | . | TRBJ2-2 | TRBD1
TGTGCCAGCAGCCCCCTCCCCGGGACAAACTACGAGCAGTACTTC | CASSPLPGTNYEQYF | TRBV7-2 | once | TRBJ2-7 | .
TGTGCCAGCAATGGTGACAGGGGACCTGGAGAGACCCAGTACTTC | CASNGDRGPGETQYF | TRBV28 | . | TRBJ2-5 | TRBD1
TGTGCCAGCAGTGCCGCCGGGTTTGATCAGCCCCAGCATTTT | CASSAAGFDQPQHF | TRBV28 | once | TRBJ1-5 | .